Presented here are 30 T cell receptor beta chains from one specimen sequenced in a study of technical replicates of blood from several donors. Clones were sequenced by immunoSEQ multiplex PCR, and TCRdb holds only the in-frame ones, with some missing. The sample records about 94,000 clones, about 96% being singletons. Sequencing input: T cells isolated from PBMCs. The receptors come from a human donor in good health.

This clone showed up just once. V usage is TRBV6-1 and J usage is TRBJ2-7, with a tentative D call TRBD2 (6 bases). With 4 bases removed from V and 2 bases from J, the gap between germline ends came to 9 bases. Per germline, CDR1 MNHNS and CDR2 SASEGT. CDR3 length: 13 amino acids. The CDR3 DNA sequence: TGTGCCAGCAGTGCGGGACTCACCTACGAGCAGTACTTC. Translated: CASSAGLTYEQYF.

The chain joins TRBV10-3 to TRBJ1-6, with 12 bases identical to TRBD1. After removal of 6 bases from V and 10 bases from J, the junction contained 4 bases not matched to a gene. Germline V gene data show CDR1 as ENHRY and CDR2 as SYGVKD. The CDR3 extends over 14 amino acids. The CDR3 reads CAISRDRGQSPLHF. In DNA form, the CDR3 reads TGTGCCATCAGCAGGGACAGGGGGCAATCACCCCTCCACTTT.

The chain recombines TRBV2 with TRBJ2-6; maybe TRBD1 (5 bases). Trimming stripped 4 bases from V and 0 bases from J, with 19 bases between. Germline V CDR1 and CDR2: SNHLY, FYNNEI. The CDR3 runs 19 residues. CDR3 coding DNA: TGTGCCAGCAGTGGGCTGGAGATGGACATAAGCTCTGGGGCCAACGTCCTGACTTTC. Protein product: CASSGLEMDISSGANVLTF.

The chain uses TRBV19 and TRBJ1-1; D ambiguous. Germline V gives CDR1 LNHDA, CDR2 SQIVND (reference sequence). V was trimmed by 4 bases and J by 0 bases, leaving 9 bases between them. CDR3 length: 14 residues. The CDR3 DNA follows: TGTGCCAGTAGTACATCAGGTATGAACACTGAAGCTTTCTTT. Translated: CASSTSGMNTEAFF. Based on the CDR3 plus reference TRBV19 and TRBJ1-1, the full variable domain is DGGITQSPKYLFRKEGQNVTLSCEQNLNHDAMYWYRQDPGQGLRLIYYSQIVNDFQKGDIAEGYSVSREKKESFPLTVTSAQKNPTAFYLCASSTSGMNTEAFFGQGTRLTVV.

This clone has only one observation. DNA for the CDR3: TGTGCCAGCACCAATCTCGTTGGTTCGGCTGAAGCTTTCTTT. Translated: CASTNLVGSAEAFF. The chain joins TRBV11-3 to TRBJ1-1, with unresolved D. Germline V gene sequence: CDR1 SGHNT, CDR2 YENEEA. CDR3 size: 14 residues. Trimming took 7 bases from V and 6 from J, leaving 18 bases between them. Combining the CDR3 with reference TRBV11-3 and TRBJ1-1 gives the whole variable domain EAGVVQSPRYKIIEKKQPVAFWCNPISGHNTLYWYLQNLGQGPELLIRYENEEAVDDSQLPKDRFSAERLKGVDSTLKIQPAELGDSAVYLCASTNLVGSAEAFFGQGTRLTVV.

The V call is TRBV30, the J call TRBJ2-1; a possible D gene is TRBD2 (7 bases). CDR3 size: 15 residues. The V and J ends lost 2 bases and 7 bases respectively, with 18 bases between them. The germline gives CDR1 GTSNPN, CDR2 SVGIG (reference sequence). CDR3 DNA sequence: TGTGCCTGGAGTCGTAGGGGGGGGTTCGTGAATGAGCAGTTCTTC. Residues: CAWSRRGGFVNEQFF.

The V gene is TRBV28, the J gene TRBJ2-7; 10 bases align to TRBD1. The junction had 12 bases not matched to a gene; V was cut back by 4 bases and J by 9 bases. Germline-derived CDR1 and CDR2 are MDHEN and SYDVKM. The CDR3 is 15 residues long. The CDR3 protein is CASSSMTGGPLGQYF. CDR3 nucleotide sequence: TGTGCCAGCAGTTCGATGACAGGGGGCCCTCTGGGGCAGTACTTC.

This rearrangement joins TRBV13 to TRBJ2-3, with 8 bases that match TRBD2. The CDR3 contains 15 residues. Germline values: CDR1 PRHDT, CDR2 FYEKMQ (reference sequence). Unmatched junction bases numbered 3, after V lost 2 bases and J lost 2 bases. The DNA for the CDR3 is TGTGCCAGCAGCTTAACTAGCGGTTTCACAGATACGCAGTATTTT. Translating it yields CASSLTSGFTDTQYF.

The CDR3 DNA reads as TGTGCCAGCAGTGAAGGTCACAGCAGCTATGGCTACACCTTC. Its translation is CASSEGHSSYGYTF. The gene calls are TRBV2 and TRBJ1-2; D is unresolved. CDR3 length: 14 residues. In germline, CDR1 is SNHLY, CDR2 FYNNEI. V lost 1 base, J lost 4 bases, and 10 bases lay in between.

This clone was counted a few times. The CDR3 bases are TGTGCCAGCAGCTTGCGGTCTGAAGCTTTCTTT. Protein: CASSLRSEAFF. This rearrangement joins TRBV7-9 to TRBJ1-1, with D unclear. The germline gives CDR1 SEHNR, CDR2 FQNEAQ (reference sequence). V was clipped by 3 bases and J by 6 bases, with 5 bases between them. The CDR3 length is 11 residues.

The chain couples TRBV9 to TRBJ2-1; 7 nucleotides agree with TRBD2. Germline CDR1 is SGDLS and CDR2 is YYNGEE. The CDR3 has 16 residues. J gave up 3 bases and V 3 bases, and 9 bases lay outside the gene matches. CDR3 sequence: CASSASSSGLYNEQFF. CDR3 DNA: TGTGCCAGCAGCGCCAGTTCTAGCGGACTCTACAATGAGCAGTTCTTC.

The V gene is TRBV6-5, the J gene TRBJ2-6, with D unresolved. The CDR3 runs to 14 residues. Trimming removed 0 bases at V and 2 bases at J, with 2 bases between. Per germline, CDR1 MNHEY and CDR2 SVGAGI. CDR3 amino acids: CASSYSTGANVLTF. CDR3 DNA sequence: TGTGCCAGCAGTTACTCCACTGGGGCCAACGTCCTGACTTTC.

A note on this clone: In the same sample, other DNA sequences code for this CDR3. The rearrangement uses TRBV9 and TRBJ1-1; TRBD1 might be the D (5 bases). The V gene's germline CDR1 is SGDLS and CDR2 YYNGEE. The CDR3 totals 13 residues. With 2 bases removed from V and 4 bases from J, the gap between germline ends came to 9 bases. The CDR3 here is CASSVGGATEAFF. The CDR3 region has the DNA TGTGCCAGCAGCGTCGGAGGGGCCACTGAAGCTTTCTTT.

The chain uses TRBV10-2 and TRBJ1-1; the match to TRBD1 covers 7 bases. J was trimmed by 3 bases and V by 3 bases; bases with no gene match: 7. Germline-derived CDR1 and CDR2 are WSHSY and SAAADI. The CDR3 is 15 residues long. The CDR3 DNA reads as TGCGCCAGCAGTGACCCGGGACAGAATTACACTGAAGCTTTCTTT. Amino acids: CASSDPGQNYTEAFF.

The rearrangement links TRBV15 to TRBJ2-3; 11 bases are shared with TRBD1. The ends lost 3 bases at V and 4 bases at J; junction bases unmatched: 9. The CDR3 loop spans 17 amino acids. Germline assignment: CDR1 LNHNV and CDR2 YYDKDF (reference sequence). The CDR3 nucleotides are TGTGCCACCAGCAGTGCCGGAGGGACAGGGGGGGCAGATACGCAGTATTTT. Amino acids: CATSSAGGTGGADTQYF. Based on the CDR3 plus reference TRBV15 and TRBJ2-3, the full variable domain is DAMVIQNPRYQVTQFGKPVTLSCSQTLNHNVMYWYQQKSSQAPKLLFHYYDKDFNNEADTPDNFQSRRPNTSFCFLDIRSPGLGDTAMYLCATSSAGGTGGADTQYFGPGTRLTVL.

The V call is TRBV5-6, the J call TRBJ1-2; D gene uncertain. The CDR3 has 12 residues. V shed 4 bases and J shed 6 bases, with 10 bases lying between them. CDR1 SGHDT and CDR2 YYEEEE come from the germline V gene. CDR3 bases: TGTGCCAGCAGCATCCGTAGCAATGGCTACACCTTC. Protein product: CASSIRSNGYTF.

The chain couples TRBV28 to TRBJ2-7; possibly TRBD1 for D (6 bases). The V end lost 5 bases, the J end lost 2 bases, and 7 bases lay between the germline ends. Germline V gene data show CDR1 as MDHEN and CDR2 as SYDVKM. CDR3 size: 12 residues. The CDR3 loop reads CASSQGPYEQYF. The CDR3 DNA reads TGTGCCAGCAGTCAGGGGCCCTACGAGCAGTACTTC.

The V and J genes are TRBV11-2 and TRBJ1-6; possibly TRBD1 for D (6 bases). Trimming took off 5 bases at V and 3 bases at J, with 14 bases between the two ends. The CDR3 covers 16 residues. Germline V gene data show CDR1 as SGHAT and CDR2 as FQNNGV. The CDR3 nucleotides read TGTGCCAGCAGCCGATGGAAGGACAGCTATAATTCACCCCTCCACTTT. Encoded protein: CASSRWKDSYNSPLHF.

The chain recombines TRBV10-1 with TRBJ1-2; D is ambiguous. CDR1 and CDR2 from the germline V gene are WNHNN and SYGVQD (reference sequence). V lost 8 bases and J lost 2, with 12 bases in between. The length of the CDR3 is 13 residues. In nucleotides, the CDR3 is TGCGCCAGCGAGTGGGCAGACAACTATGGCTACACCTTC. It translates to CASEWADNYGYTF.

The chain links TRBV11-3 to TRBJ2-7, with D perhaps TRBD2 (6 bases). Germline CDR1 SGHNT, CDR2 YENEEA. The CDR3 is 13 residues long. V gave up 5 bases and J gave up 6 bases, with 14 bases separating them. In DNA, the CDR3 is TGTGCCAGCAGCCTTAGCGGCTACGTCGAGCAGTACTTC. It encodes CASSLSGYVEQYF.

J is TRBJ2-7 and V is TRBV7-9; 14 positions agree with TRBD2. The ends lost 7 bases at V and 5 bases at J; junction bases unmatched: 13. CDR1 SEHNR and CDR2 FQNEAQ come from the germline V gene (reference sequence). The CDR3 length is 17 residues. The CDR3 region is CASTQATSGRALHEQYF. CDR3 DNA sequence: TGTGCCAGCACCCAAGCGACTAGCGGGAGGGCCCTCCACGAGCAGTACTTC.

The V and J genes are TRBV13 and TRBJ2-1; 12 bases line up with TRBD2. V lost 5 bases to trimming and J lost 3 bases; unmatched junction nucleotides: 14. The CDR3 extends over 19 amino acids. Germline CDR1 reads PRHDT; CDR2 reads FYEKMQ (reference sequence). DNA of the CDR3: TGTGCCAGCAGCCCAAGACTAGCGGGAGACCCCTCAGACTACAATGAGCAGTTCTTC. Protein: CASSPRLAGDPSDYNEQFF.

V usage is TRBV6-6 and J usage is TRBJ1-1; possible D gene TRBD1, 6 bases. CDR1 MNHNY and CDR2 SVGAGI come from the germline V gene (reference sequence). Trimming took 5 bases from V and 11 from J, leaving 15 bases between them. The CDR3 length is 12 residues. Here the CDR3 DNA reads TGTGCCAGCAGTCTCGGGGGGGGCCGGGCTTTCTTT. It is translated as CASSLGGGRAFF.

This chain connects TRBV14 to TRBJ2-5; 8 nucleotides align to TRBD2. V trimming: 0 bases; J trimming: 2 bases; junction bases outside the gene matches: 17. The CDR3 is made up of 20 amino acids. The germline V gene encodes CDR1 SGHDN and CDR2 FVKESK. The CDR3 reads CASSQDRVRVSGSYQETQYF. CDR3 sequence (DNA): TGTGCCAGCAGCCAAGATCGGGTCCGCGTGAGCGGGAGTTATCAAGAGACCCAGTACTTC. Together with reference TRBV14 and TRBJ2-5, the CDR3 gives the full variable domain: EAGVTQFPSHSVIEKGQTVTLRCDPISGHDNLYWYRRVMGKEIKFLLHFVKESKQDESGMPNNRFLAERTGGTYSTLKVQPAELEDSGVYFCASSQDRVRVSGSYQETQYFGPGTRLLVL.

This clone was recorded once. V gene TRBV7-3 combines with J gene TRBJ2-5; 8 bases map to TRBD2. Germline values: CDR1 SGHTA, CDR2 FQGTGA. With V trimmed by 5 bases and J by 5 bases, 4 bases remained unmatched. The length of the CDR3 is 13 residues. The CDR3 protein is CASSLLADETQYF. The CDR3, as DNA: TGTGCCAGCAGCCTACTAGCGGACGAGACCCAGTACTTC.

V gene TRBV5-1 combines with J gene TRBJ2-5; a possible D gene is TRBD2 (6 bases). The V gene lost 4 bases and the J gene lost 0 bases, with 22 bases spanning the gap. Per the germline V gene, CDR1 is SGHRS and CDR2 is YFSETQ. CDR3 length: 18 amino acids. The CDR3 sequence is CASSRRGILGTYQETQYF. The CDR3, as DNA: TGCGCCAGCAGCCGCCGGGGGATTTTGGGAACGTACCAAGAGACCCAGTACTTC.

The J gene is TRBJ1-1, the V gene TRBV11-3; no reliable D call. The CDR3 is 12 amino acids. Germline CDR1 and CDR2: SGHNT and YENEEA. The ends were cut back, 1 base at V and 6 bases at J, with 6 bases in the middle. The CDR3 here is CASSLGPAEAFF. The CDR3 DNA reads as TGTGCCAGCAGCTTAGGGCCAGCTGAAGCTTTCTTT.

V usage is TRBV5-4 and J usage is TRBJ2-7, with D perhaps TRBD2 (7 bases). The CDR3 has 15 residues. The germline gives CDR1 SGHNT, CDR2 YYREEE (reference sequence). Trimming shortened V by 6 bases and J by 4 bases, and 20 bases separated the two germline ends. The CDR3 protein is CASNRMGGGVYEQYF. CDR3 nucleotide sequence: TGTGCCAGCAACCGAATGGGAGGGGGGGTTTACGAGCAGTACTTC.

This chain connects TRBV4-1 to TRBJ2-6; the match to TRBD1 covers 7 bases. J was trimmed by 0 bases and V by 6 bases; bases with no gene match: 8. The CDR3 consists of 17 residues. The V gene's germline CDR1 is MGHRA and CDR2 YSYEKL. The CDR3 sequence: CASRGWDRTSGANVLTF. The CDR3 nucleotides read TGCGCCAGCAGAGGATGGGACAGAACCTCTGGGGCCAACGTCCTGACTTTC.

CDR3 coding DNA: TGCGCCAGCAGCTGGGGGCCTAGCGGGGGCACAGATACGCAGTATTTT. Translation gives CASSWGPSGGTDTQYF. The chain has TRBV5-1 and TRBJ2-3; 9 bases line up with TRBD2. CDR1 and CDR2 (germline): SGHRS, YFSETQ. J gave up 1 base and V 3 bases, and 6 bases lay outside the gene matches. The CDR3 has 16 residues.